There are many counts of the clone carrying this TCR beta chain. What it binds is not known. The data were obtained in a study of T cell clonality in common variable immunodeficiency. Sequenced by immunoSEQ multiplex PCR; TCRdb stores in-frame clones only, minus some. The sample contains about 52,000 clones, none of them singletons. Study results and caveats: Fewer TCRbeta clones were shared among CVID subjects than controls. In common variable immunodeficiency, TCR beta chains reportedly carried fewer deletions and N-nucleotide insertions. Compared with healthy controls, CVID subjects showed increased TCRbeta clonality, mostly in about a third.

Blood samples were heparinized, about 4.5 to 9 ml per donor. This clonotype was obtained from a person aged 18-69 years in good health. What was sequenced was peripheral blood mononuclear cells.

The CDR3 sequence: CASSYPRVYEQYF. CDR3 DNA (partial): TGTGCCAGCAGTTACCCCCGGGTCTACGAG. The chain uses TRBV6-2 or TRBV6-3 and TRBJ2-7; D gene ambiguous. Read coverage stops 3 residues before the CDR3 terminus; the germline J gene supplies the remainder. This CDR3 spans 13 amino acids. V was clipped by 2 bases and J by 3 bases, with 8 bases between them. Per the germline V gene, CDR1 is MNHEY and CDR2 is SVGEGT.